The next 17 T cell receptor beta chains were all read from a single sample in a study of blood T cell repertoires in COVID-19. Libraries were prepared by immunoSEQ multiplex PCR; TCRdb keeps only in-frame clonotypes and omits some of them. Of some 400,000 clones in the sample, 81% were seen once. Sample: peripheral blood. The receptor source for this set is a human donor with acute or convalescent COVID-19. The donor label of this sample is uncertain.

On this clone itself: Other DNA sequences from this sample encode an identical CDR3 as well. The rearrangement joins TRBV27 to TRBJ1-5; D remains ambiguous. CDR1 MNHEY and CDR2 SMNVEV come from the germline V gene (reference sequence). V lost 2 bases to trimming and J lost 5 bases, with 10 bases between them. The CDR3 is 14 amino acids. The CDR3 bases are TGTGCCAGCAGTTTAGGCCGGGAGGATCAGCCCCAGCATTTT. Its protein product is CASSLGREDQPQHF.

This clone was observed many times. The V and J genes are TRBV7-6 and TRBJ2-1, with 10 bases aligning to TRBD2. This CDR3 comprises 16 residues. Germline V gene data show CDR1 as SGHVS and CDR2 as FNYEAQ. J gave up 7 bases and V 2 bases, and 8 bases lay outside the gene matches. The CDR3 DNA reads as TGTGCCAGCAGCTTACAAGGACTAGCGGTGGGTAATGAGCAGTTCTTC. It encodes CASSLQGLAVGNEQFF.

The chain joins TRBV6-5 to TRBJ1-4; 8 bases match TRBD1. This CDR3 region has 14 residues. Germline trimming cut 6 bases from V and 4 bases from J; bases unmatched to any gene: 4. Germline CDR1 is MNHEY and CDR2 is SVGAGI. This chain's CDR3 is CASRGQGLNEKLFF. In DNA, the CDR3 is TGTGCCAGCAGAGGACAGGGACTTAATGAAAAACTGTTTTTT.

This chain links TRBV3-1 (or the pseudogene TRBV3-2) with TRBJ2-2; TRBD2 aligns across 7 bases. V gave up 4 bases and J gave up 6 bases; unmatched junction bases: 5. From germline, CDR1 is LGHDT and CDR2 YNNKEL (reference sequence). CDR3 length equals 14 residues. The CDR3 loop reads CASSRGGFSGELFF. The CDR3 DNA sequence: TGTGCCAGCAGCCGGGGGGGTTTCTCCGGGGAGCTGTTTTTT.

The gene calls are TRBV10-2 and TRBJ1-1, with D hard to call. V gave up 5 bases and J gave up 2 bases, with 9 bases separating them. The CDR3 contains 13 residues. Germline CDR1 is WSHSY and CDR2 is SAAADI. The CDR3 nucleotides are TGCGCCAGCAGTTATTTAGAAAACACTGAAGCTTTCTTT. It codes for CASSYLENTEAFF.

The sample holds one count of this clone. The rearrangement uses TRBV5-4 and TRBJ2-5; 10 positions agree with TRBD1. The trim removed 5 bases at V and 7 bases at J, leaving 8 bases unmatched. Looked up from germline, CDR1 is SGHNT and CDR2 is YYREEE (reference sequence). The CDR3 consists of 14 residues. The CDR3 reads CASRTTGGEGTQYF. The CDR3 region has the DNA TGTGCCAGCAGGACGACAGGGGGCGAGGGGACCCAGTACTTC.

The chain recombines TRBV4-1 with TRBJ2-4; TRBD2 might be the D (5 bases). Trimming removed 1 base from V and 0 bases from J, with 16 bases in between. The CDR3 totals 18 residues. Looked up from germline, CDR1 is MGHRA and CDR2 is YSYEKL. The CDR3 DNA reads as TGCGCCAGCAGCCAAGGGCTACCTCGAGGGATAGCCAAAAACATTCAGTACTTC. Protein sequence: CASSQGLPRGIAKNIQYF.

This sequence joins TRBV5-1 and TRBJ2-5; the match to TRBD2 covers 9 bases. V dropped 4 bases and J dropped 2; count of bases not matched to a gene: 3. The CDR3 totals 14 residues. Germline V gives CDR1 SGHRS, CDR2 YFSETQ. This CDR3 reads CASSKGLAQETQYF. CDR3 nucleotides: TGCGCCAGCAGCAAAGGACTAGCGCAAGAGACCCAGTACTTC. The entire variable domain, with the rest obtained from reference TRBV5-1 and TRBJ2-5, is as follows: KAGVTQTPRYLIKTRGQQVTLSCSPISGHRSVSWYQQTPGQGLQFLFEYFSETQRNKGNFPGRFSGRQFSNSRSEMNVSTLELGDSALYLCASSKGLAQETQYFGPGTRLLVL.

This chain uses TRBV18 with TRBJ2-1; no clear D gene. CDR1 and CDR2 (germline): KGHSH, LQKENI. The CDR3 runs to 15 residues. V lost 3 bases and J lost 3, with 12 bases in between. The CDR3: CASSPANTRYNEQFF. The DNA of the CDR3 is TGTGCCAGCTCACCGGCAAATACACGCTACAATGAGCAGTTCTTC.

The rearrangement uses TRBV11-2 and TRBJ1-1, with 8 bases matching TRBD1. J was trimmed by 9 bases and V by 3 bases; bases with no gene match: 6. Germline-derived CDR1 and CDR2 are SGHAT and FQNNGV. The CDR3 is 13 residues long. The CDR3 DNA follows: TGTGCCAGCAGCTTTAGCAGGGGGCTTCAAGCTTTCTTT. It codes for CASSFSRGLQAFF.

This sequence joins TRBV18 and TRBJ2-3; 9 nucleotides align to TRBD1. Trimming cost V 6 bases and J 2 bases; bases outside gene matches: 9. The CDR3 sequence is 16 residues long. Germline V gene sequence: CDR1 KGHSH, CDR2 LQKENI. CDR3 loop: CASSPTGTGTTDTQYF. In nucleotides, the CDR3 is TGTGCCAGCTCTCCTACCGGGACAGGGACCACAGATACGCAGTATTTT. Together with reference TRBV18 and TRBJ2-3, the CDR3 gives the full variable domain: NAGVMQNPRHLVRRRGQEARLRCSPMKGHSHVYWYRQLPEEGLKFMVYLQKENIIDESGMPKERFSAEFPKEGPSILRIQQVVRGDSAAYFCASSPTGTGTTDTQYFGPGTRLTVL.

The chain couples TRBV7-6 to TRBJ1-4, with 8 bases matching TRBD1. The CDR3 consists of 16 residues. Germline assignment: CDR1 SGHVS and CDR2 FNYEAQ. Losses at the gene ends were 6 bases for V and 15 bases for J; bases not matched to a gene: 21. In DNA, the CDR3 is TGTGCCAGCAGTCCGACAGGACAGGGATTAATGAAAAAGATGTTTTTT. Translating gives CASSPTGQGLMKKMFF. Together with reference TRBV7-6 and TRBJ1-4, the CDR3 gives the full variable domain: GAGVSQSPRYKVTKRGQDVALRCDPISGHVSLYWYRQALGQGPEFLTYFNYEAQQDKSGLPNDRFSAERPEGSISTLTIQRTEQRDSAMYRCASSPTGQGLMKKMFFGSGTQLSVL.

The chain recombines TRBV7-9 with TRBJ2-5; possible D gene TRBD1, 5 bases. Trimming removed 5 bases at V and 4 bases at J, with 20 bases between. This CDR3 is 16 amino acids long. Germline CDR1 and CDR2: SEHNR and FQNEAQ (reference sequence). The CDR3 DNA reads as TGTGCCAGCAGCCCCCGGTGGGGCGACCTGGTAGAGACCCAGTACTTC. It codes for CASSPRWGDLVETQYF.

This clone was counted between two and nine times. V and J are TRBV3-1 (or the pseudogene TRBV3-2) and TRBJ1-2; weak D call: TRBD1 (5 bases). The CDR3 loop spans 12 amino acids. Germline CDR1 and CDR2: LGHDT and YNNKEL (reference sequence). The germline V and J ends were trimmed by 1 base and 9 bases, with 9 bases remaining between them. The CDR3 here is CASSQAQVSYTF. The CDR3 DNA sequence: TGTGCCAGCAGCCAAGCACAGGTTAGCTACACCTTC.

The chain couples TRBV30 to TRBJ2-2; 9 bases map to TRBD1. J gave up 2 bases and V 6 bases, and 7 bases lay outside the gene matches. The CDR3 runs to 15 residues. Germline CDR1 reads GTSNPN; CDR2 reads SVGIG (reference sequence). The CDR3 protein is CACYRTGANTGELFF. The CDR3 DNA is TGTGCCTGCTATAGGACAGGGGCTAACACCGGGGAGCTGTTTTTT.

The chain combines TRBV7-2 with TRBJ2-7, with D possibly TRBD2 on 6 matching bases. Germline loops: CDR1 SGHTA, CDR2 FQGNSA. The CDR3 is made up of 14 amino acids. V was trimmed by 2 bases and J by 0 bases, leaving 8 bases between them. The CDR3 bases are TGTGCCAGCAGCTTAATGACTAGCTCCTACGAGCAGTACTTC. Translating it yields CASSLMTSSYEQYF.

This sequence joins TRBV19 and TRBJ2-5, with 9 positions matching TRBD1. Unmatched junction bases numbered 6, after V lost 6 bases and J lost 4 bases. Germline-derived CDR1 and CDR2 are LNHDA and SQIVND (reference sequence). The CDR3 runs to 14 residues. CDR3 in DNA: TGTGCCAGTAGATTGACAGGGGGAGGAGAGACCCAGTACTTC. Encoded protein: CASRLTGGGETQYF.